These T cell receptor beta chains were read from a single sample in a study of early T cells in non-severe SARS-CoV-2 infection. Each CDR3 protein gets one entry after TCRdb re-called the 5' RACE reads with MiXCR. The sample lists about 100,000 distinct CDR3 sequences; around 13% were seen once. Sequenced: whole blood. The receptors here all came from an adult who was a healthcare worker with PCR-confirmed SARS-CoV-2 infection or an uninfected control (not recorded which). The CDR3 runs from the conserved cysteine through the conserved F or W. Fields, in order: J gene, clone size, V gene, D gene, CDR3 DNA, CDR3 protein. The D gene is left open where the match is weak. Some rows mark clone size as missing; the rest say once, few, many or name a class of expanded clone.

TRBJ2-3 many TRBV25-1 NA TGTGCCAGCAGAAGAAGTCGGACAGATACGCAGTATTTT CASRRSRTDTQYF
TRBJ2-2 NA TRBV11-2 NA TGTGCCAGCACCCCCCGAGGGGGGGCGAACACCGGGGAGCTGTTTTTT CASTPRGGANTGELFF
TRBJ1-1 NA TRBV7-9 NA TGTGCCAGCAACCCCCCGCAAGCGGCAGAAGCTTTCTTT CASNPPQAAEAFF
TRBJ1-5 NA TRBV2 NA TGTGCCAGCAGAGACGGGTATAGCAATCAGCCCCAGCATTTT CASRDGYSNQPQHF
TRBJ2-1 NA TRBV11-2 NA TGTGCCAGCAGCAGATACCAAGAGCAGTTCTTC CASSRYQEQFF
TRBJ2-3 NA TRBV28 NA TGTGCCAGCAGTTGGACAGCAATCACAGATACGCAGTATTTT CASSWTAITDTQYF
TRBJ2-2 few TRBV6-5 NA TGTGCCAGCAGTTATCAGGGGGGAGTTGGTAACGCCGGTAACACCGGGGAGCTGTTTTTT CASSYQGGVGNAGNTGELFF
TRBJ2-1 many TRBV14 TRBD2 TGTGCCAGCAGCCAAGCGGCTAGCGGGGCACGTGAGCAGTTCTTC CASSQAASGAREQFF
TRBJ2-1 NA TRBV7-9 TRBD1 TGTGCCAGCAGCTTGGGACAGGGTAGAAATGAGCAGTTCTTC CASSLGQGRNEQFF
TRBJ1-5 many TRBV6-6 TRBD1 TGTGCCAGCAGTTACACAGGGGAAGTGAACAATCAGCCCCAGCATTTT CASSYTGEVNNQPQHF
TRBJ1-1 many TRBV7-2 NA TGTGCCAGCAGCCCAATACGGCATACTGAAGCTTTCTTT CASSPIRHTEAFF
TRBJ2-1 NA TRBV7-6 NA TGTGCCAGCAGCTCCCAAGATGGCAATGAGCAGTTCTTC CASSSQDGNEQFF
TRBJ1-4 few TRBV3-1 NA TGTGCCAGCAGCCACCGGGCCTTCAATGAAAAACTGTTTTTT CASSHRAFNEKLFF
TRBJ1-1 NA TRBV29-1 TRBD1 TGCAGCGTTTACAGGGGGAGCACTGAAGCTTTCTTT CSVYRGSTEAFF
TRBJ1-4 NA TRBV12-3/TRBV12-4 NA TGTGCCAGCAGTCCTCAGGGACGTAGTAATGAAAAACTGTTTTTT CASSPQGRSNEKLFF
TRBJ2-2 NA TRBV28 NA TGTGCCAGCAGTTTGGTGGGCAACCCCACCGGGGAGCTGTTTTTT CASSLVGNPTGELFF
TRBJ1-4 many TRBV6-1 NA TGTGCCAGCAGTGATGAAACAGGGAGGAGTGAAAAACTGTTTTTT CASSDETGRSEKLFF
TRBJ1-2 few TRBV28 NA TGTGCCAGCAGTTTGTTAGGGAACTATGGCTACACCTTC CASSLLGNYGYTF
TRBJ2-5 few TRBV11-2 NA TGTGCCAGCAGCCAATATGGGTACCAAGAGACCCAGTACTTC CASSQYGYQETQYF
TRBJ2-7 NA TRBV29-1 NA TGCAGCGTCACCACCGTCAAGGGGCTCTCCTACGAGCAGTACTTC CSVTTVKGLSYEQYF
TRBJ2-1 many TRBV11-3 NA TGTGCCAGCAGCGCCGGGGACACCAATGAGCAGTTCTTC CASSAGDTNEQFF
TRBJ2-2 NA TRBV12-3/TRBV12-4 NA TGTGCCAGCTGGGCAGGGTTGTACACCGGGGAGCTGTTTTTT CASWAGLYTGELFF
TRBJ2-2 NA TRBV7-9 NA TGTGCCAGCAGCCACATGGCCGGCACCGGGGAGCTGTTTTTT CASSHMAGTGELFF
TRBJ2-3 few TRBV20-1 TRBD2 TGCAGTGCTGCCCTCCGGGGGGGCCCGGGAAAACGCACGCAGTATTTT CSAALRGGPGKRTQYF
TRBJ1-1 many TRBV7-2 NA TGTGCCAGCAGCCCCGGTGCCGGTACAGGGACGACTTTCTTT CASSPGAGTGTTFF
TRBJ1-4 few TRBV28 NA TGTGCCAGCAGTCAATCGGCCAGTAAACGGTTTTTT CASSQSASKRFF
TRBJ2-5 many TRBV7-9 NA TGTGCCAGCAGATCTCCAGAGACCCAGTACTTC CASRSPETQYF
TRBJ1-1 many TRBV18 NA TGTGCCAGCTCACTCGCAGGGGAATTCACTGAAGCTTTCTTT CASSLAGEFTEAFF
TRBJ1-1 many TRBV7-3 NA TGTGCCAGCAGCCCCAGGGCAGGGGAAGCTTTCTTT CASSPRAGEAFF
TRBJ2-7 few TRBV7-2 NA TGTGCCAGCAGCTTCCGGACGGGCCCTAGCTCCTACGAGCAGTACTTC CASSFRTGPSSYEQYF
TRBJ2-7 many TRBV7-2 TRBD2 TGTGCCAGCAGCTTAGTGGGACTAGCGGGGGGGCAGGACGAGCAGTACTTC CASSLVGLAGGQDEQYF
TRBJ2-2 many TRBV5-8 NA TGTGCCAGCAGCTTGCGCTTAACGGTCGGGGAGCTGTTTTTT CASSLRLTVGELFF
TRBJ2-5 NA TRBV12-5 NA TGTGCTAGTGGTTTGTCCGGGTCTCAGGAGACCAAGTACTTC CASGLSGSQETKYF
TRBJ1-5 NA TRBV6-1 TRBD1 TGTGACAGCAGTAGGACAGGGGAGGCATCGCCCCAGCATTTT CDSSRTGEASPQHF
TRBJ2-3 NA TRBV7-2 TRBD1 TGTGCCAGCAGGTTGGGACAGGGGGCGGCAGATACGCAGTATTTT CASRLGQGAADTQYF
TRBJ2-1 few TRBV18 TRBD2 TGTGCCAGCTCACCGTTAGCGGGCGATGAGCAGTTCTTC CASSPLAGDEQFF
TRBJ2-6 many TRBV7-2 NA TGTGCCAGCAGCTGGGTCTCTGGGGCCAACGTCCTGACTTTC CASSWVSGANVLTF
TRBJ2-1 many TRBV10-2 NA TGCGCCAGCAGGCGAGACACCCACAATGAGCAGTTCTTC CASRRDTHNEQFF
TRBJ1-5 many TRBV12-3/TRBV12-4 NA TGTGCCAGCAGTATGGACCGACCTCAGGCCCAGCATTTT CASSMDRPQAQHF
TRBJ1-2 few TRBV28 NA TGTGCCAGCACGGCGGGGGCGTTCTATGGCTACACCTTC CASTAGAFYGYTF
TRBJ2-7 many TRBV28 NA TGTGCCAGCAGTTTTAGTACAGGGAGATCCTACGAGCAGTACTTC CASSFSTGRSYEQYF
TRBJ2-7 NA TRBV20-1 NA TGCAGTGCTAGAGACCGCCGGACTATACTCTCCTACGAGCAGTACTTC CSARDRRTILSYEQYF
TRBJ2-7 many TRBV18 NA TGTGCCAGCTCCCCGGGGGGCAGGTCCTACGAGCAGTACTTC CASSPGGRSYEQYF
TRBJ1-1 NA TRBV3-1 NA TGTGCCAGCAGCCAGGGGTTCACTGAAGCTTTCTTT CASSQGFTEAFF
TRBJ1-2 many TRBV7-2 NA TGTGCCAGCAGCCCTGATACCGGGACATCTAGAGGCTACACCTTC CASSPDTGTSRGYTF
TRBJ1-2 many TRBV16 NA TGTGCCAGCGCGCTTGGTGCAGCTAACTATGGCTACACCTTC CASALGAANYGYTF
TRBJ1-5 NA TRBV20-1 NA TGCAGTGCTGCCCGGACAGTATATAGCAATCAGCCCCAGCATTTT CSAARTVYSNQPQHF
TRBJ2-4 few TRBV23-1 TRBD1 TGCGCCAGCAGTCAAGAGGAACGGACAGGGAGAATGCCCAAAAACATTCAGTACTTC CASSQEERTGRMPKNIQYF
TRBJ2-7 few TRBV11-3 NA TGTGCCAGCAGCAAAGAAGGGCAGGGTGTCGGGGAGCAGTACTTC CASSKEGQGVGEQYF
TRBJ1-2 few TRBV20-1 NA TGCAGTGCACCAAGGGGGGGGATCTATGGCTACACCTTC CSAPRGGIYGYTF
TRBJ2-2 many TRBV5-1 NA TGCGCCAGCAGCTTGATAGCAGGGAACACCGGGGAGCTGTTTTTT CASSLIAGNTGELFF